The TCR beta chain described here comes from a study of neurological immune-mediated disorders. This clonotype was seen repeatedly, ten times or more. The CDR3 totals 13 residues. The junction had 3 bases not matched to a gene; V was cut back by 5 bases and J by 6 bases. The method for making cDNA was 5'RACE, and it used 10-nucleotide random UMIs. Each CDR3 protein is one row after TCRdb ran MiXCR on the 5' RACE reads. The profile shows more than 45,000 distinct CDR3 sequences, more than 9.5% of them singletons. Libraries used 2 million unsorted PBMCs kept frozen in RNAlater. The TCR comes from a man aged 55 to 69 in good health. The rearrangement joins TRBV12-3 or TRBV12-4 to TRBJ2-2, with 7 bases fitting TRBD1. The specimen sequenced was PBMCs. CDR3 sequence (DNA): TGTGCCAGCAGTCTCGACAGGGCCGGGGAGCTGTTTTTT. Its protein product is CASSLDRAGELFF.